One and the same sample provided the 3 T cell receptor beta chains below, sequenced in a study of CD8+ T cells in alopecia areata. Treatment in this sample: oral pan-JAK inhibitor, 5-10 mg twice daily. RNA extraction and reverse transcription yielded cDNA as sequencing template. Here immunoSEQ multiplex PCR was the method, and the copy in TCRdb shows in-frame clones only, minus some. The sample shows nearly 95,000 clones, about three quarters of them seen only once. Sequenced here: CD8+ T cells sorted from blood, sampled at approximately week 42, from a patient treated with tofacitinib. The receptors were gathered from a human donor with alopecia areata.

The rearrangement uses TRBV30 and TRBJ1-1; no definite D call. V was clipped by 3 bases and J by 11 bases, with 16 bases between them. The CDR3 runs to 12 residues. The germline CDR1 and CDR2 sequences are GTSNPN and SVGIG (reference sequence). In DNA, the CDR3 is TGTGCCTGGAGGGAAACCGAACAGTCGGCTTTCTTT. Protein: CAWRETEQSAFF.

This clone was found once. This sequence joins TRBV14 and TRBJ2-2; D tentatively fits TRBD1 or TRBD2 (5 bases each). Germline V gene data show CDR1 as SGHDN and CDR2 as FVKESK. The CDR3 sequence is 15 residues long. Trimming removed 4 bases at V and 7 bases at J, with 16 bases between. The CDR3 DNA follows: TGTGCCAGCAGCCGGAAAACAGGAGGCAGCGGGGAGCTGTTTTTT. It is translated as CASSRKTGGSGELFF.

The chain is built from TRBV2 and TRBJ2-7; the match to TRBD1 covers 7 bases. The ends lost 7 bases at V and 1 base at J; junction bases unmatched: 13. This CDR3 has 16 amino acids. Germline loops: CDR1 SNHLY, CDR2 FYNNEI. CDR3 DNA: TGTGCCAGCACAATGGGTGTCGGGACAGAGTCCTACGAGCAGTACTTC. Its translation is CASTMGVGTESYEQYF.